This T cell receptor beta chain comes out of a study of blood T cell repertoires in COVID-19. Study in general: T cells, B-cell-depleted T cells, or PBMCs supplied cDNA or gDNA.

Profiled with immunoSEQ multiplex PCR; TCRdb holds only in-frame clones, not every one. Altogether 100,000 or so clones are present, 72% being singletons, with the ten largest covering approximately 15%. The germline CDR1 and CDR2 sequences are MDHEN and SYDVKM. Trimming cost V 5 bases and J 7 bases; bases outside gene matches: 7. The CDR3 has 14 residues. The sample was peripheral blood. The chain carries TRBV28 and TRBJ2-1; 8 nucleotides align to TRBD2. This TCR was recovered from a woman of 80 years or more with acute or convalescent COVID-19. CDR3 residues: CASSLAGYSNEQFF. CDR3 in DNA: TGTGCCAGCAGTCTAGCGGGTTATTCGAATGAGCAGTTCTTC. Combining the CDR3 with reference TRBV28 and TRBJ2-1 gives the whole variable domain DVKVTQSSRYLVKRTGEKVFLECVQDMDHENMFWYRQDPGLGLRLIYFSYDVKMKEKGDIPEGYSVSREKKERFSLILESASTNQTSMYLCASSLAGYSNEQFFGPGTRLTVL.